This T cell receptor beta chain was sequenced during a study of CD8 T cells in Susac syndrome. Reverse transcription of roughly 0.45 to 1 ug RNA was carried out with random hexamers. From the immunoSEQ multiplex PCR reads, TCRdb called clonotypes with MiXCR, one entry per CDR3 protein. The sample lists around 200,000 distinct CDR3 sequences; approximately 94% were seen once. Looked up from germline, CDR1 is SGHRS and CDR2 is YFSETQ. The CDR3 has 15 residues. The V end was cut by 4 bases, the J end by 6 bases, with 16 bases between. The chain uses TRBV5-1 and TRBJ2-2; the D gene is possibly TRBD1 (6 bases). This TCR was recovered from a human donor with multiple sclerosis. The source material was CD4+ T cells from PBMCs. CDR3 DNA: TGCGCCAGCAGCGCGGTGACAGGAGGAGCCGGGGAGCTGTTTTTT. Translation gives CASSAVTGGAGELFF.